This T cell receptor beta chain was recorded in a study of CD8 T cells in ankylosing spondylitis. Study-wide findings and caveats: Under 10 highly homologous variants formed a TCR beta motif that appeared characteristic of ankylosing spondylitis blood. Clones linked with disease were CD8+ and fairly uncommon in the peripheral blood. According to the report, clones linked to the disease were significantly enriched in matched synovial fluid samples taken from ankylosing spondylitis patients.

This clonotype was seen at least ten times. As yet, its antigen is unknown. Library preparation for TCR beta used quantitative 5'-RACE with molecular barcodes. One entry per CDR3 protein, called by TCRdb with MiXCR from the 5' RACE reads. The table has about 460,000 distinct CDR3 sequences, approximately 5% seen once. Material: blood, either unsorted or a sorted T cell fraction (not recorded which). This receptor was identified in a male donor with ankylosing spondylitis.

The CDR3 here is CASSLNRANSPLHF. In nucleotides, the CDR3 is TGTGCCAGCAGTTTAAACAGGGCTAATTCACCCCTCCACTTT. The chain recombines TRBV27 with TRBJ1-6; tentative D call: TRBD1 (6 bases). There are 14 residues in the CDR3. Trimming took off 2 bases at V and 6 bases at J, with 8 bases between the two ends. Germline lookup yields CDR1 MNHEY and CDR2 SMNVEV (reference sequence).